This passage covers 24 T cell receptor beta chains from one sample sequenced in a study of Graves' ophthalmopathy and Graves' hyperthyroidism. RNA transcripts yielded amplified TCR beta CDR3 regions. An opening RT-PCR round employed HTBI primers and preceded a second-round multiplex PCR. MiXCR was run by TCRdb on the multiplex PCR reads, yielding one entry per CDR3 protein. The sample shows 220,000 or so distinct CDR3 sequences, approximately 21% of them seen only once. The sample comprised peripheral blood. Receptor source: a woman aged 50 to 60 with Graves' ophthalmopathy.

This clonotype was counted at least ten times. The chain joins TRBV12-3 or TRBV12-4 to TRBJ2-2; D is possibly TRBD1 (5 bases). The CDR3 length is 14 residues. Trimming shortened V by 7 bases and J by 6 bases, and 15 bases separated the two germline ends. CDR3 residues: CASTPTPQAGELFF. The CDR3 DNA sequence: TGTGCCAGCACCCCGACCCCACAGGCCGGGGAGCTGTTTTTT.

This clonotype was seen at least ten times. The chain employs TRBV24-1 and TRBJ2-7; possibly TRBD2 for D (5 bases). The CDR3 length is 16 residues. Germline-derived CDR1 and CDR2 are KGHDR and SFDVKD. Trimming removed 2 bases from V and 0 bases from J, with 13 bases in between. The DNA for the CDR3 is TGTGCCACCAGTGATTCAGGCCGGGGAAACTCCTACGAGCAGTACTTC. Encoded protein: CATSDSGRGNSYEQYF.

The chain carries TRBV28 and TRBJ1-5; 8 bases line up with TRBD1. CDR3 size: 15 residues. Trimming removed 5 bases from V and 5 bases from J; junction bases left unmatched: 8. Looked up from germline, CDR1 is MDHEN and CDR2 is SYDVKM. CDR3 bases: TGTGCCAGCAGTAGAACAGGGGGAGTCCATCAGCCCCAGCATTTT. The encoded protein is CASSRTGGVHQPQHF.

The genes are TRBV14 and TRBJ1-6; no clear D. The V and J ends lost 3 bases and 0 bases respectively, with 12 bases between them. The CDR3 is 17 amino acids. Per germline, CDR1 SGHDN and CDR2 FVKESK. This CDR3 reads CASSHRTVSSYNSPLHF. The CDR3 coding sequence is TGTGCCAGCAGCCACCGGACTGTCAGCTCCTATAATTCACCCCTCCACTTT.

This clonotype was counted ten times or more. The V call is TRBV9, the J call TRBJ1-2, with TRBD1 matching over 7 bases. The CDR3 sequence is 16 residues long. Germline assignment: CDR1 SGDLS and CDR2 YYNGEE. V was clipped by 3 bases and J by 7 bases; unmatched bases: 15. The CDR3 sequence is CASSAHPDRDIGGYTF. The CDR3 coding sequence is TGTGCCAGCAGCGCTCACCCTGACAGGGATATCGGTGGCTACACCTTC. Full variable domain (rest looked up from reference TRBV9 and TRBJ1-2): DSGVTQTPKHLITATGQRVTLRCSPRSGDLSVYWYQQSLDQGLQFLIQYYNGEERAKGNILERFSAQQFPDLHSELNLSSLELGDSALYFCASSAHPDRDIGGYTFGSGTRLTVV.

The gene calls are TRBV19 and TRBJ1-1; 9 bases fit TRBD1. V trimming: 7 bases; J trimming: 4 bases; junction bases outside the gene matches: 16. Germline lookup yields CDR1 LNHDA and CDR2 SQIVND (reference sequence). The CDR3 length is 17 residues. For the CDR3, the DNA is TGTGCCAGTAAAAGGGACAGGGTGAGGTCGGGGAGCACTGAAGCTTTCTTT. Its protein product is CASKRDRVRSGSTEAFF.

This clonotype was seen many times. This chain connects TRBV7-3 to TRBJ1-1; D uncertain. Germline CDR1 is SGHTA and CDR2 is FQGTGA. The V end lost 2 bases, the J end lost 1 base, and 8 bases lay between the germline ends. The CDR3 has 14 residues. CDR3 in amino acids: CASSLGQTNTEAFF. Here the CDR3 DNA reads TGTGCCAGCAGCTTAGGCCAGACGAACACTGAAGCTTTCTTT.

This clonotype was counted ten times or more. The chain joins TRBV24-1 to TRBJ1-1, with D perhaps TRBD1 (5 bases). CDR1 and CDR2 from the germline V gene are KGHDR and SFDVKD. CDR3 size: 13 residues. V was cut by 8 bases and J by 1 base, with 10 bases left in between. CDR3 region: CATTGGENTEAFF. The CDR3 coding sequence is TGTGCCACCACTGGGGGAGAGAACACTGAAGCTTTCTTT.

The chain recombines TRBV6-2 or TRBV6-3 with TRBJ1-1, with D maybe TRBD1 (5 bases). CDR3 length: 13 amino acids. V gave up 7 bases and J gave up 4 bases, with 13 bases separating them. In germline, CDR1 is MNHEY, CDR2 SVGEGT. The CDR3 bases are TGTGCCAGCACCGACGACAGCCCCACTGAAGCTTTCTTT. Amino acids: CASTDDSPTEAFF.

This clonotype was seen a few times. The V and J genes are TRBV19 and TRBJ1-5, with D maybe TRBD1 (5 bases). This CDR3 region has 14 residues. Germline V gives CDR1 LNHDA, CDR2 SQIVND (reference sequence). V was shortened by 5 bases and J by 4 bases, with 12 bases between the two germline ends. CDR3 coding DNA: TGTGCCAGTAGTCCCTTCACAGGTAATCAGCCCCAGCATTTT. This translates into CASSPFTGNQPQHF.

This clonotype was seen at least ten times. The V gene is TRBV12-3 or TRBV12-4, the J gene TRBJ2-7, with 10 positions matching TRBD1. This CDR3 spans 15 amino acids. The junction had 10 bases not matched to a gene; V was cut back by 4 bases and J by 7 bases. CDR3 protein: CASSSSGTGAREQYF. CDR3 in DNA: TGTGCCAGCAGTTCCTCCGGGACAGGGGCACGAGAGCAGTACTTC.

The chain joins TRBV13 to TRBJ2-7; D possibly corresponds to TRBD1 (5 bases). The CDR3 runs to 13 residues. The germline CDR1 and CDR2 sequences are PRHDT and FYEKMQ (reference sequence). Trimming removed 3 bases from V and 2 bases from J, with 8 bases in between. CDR3 bases: TGTGCCAGCAGCTTGGGGCCTCCCTACGAGCAGTACTTC. Translated: CASSLGPPYEQYF.

This rearrangement joins TRBV20-1 to TRBJ2-7, with a weak D call TRBD2 (5 bases). Trimming pared 6 bases from V and 0 bases from J, leaving 15 bases between. This CDR3 has 14 amino acids. Germline-derived CDR1 and CDR2 are DFQATT and SNEGSKA (reference sequence). CDR3 loop: CSASDTRPSYEQYF. The CDR3 DNA sequence: TGCAGTGCCTCAGACACTAGACCCTCCTACGAGCAGTACTTC.

The sample holds many counts of this clonotype. The rearrangement joins TRBV19 to TRBJ2-7; D may be TRBD1 (5 bases). From germline, CDR1 is LNHDA and CDR2 SQIVND (reference sequence). This CDR3 contains 12 residues. Trimming removed 4 bases at V and 5 bases at J, with 9 bases between. CDR3 residues: CASSTGPHEQYF. In DNA, the CDR3 is TGTGCCAGTAGTACAGGGCCTCACGAGCAGTACTTC.

This clonotype was detected many times. This rearrangement joins TRBV6-2 or TRBV6-3 to TRBJ2-7; tentatively, D is TRBD1 (6 bases). The CDR3 is made up of 12 amino acids. CDR1 MNHEY and CDR2 SVGEGT come from the germline V gene. CDR3 in DNA: TGTTCGATCGGCAGGGGTAGCGACGAGCAGTACTTC. Protein sequence: CSIGRGSDEQYF.

This clonotype occurred a few times. The chain combines TRBV2 with TRBJ1-1, with 7 bases identical to TRBD1. V shed 7 bases, J shed 6 bases, and the junction held 17 bases outside the gene matches. Looked up from germline, CDR1 is SNHLY and CDR2 is FYNNEI. The CDR3 contains 16 residues. The CDR3 region is CASIFFLNRGLSEAFF. The CDR3 nucleotides are TGTGCCAGCATATTCTTTTTAAATAGGGGGCTCTCTGAAGCTTTCTTT.

This clonotype has at least ten counts. This sequence joins TRBV7-2 and TRBJ2-5, with D tentatively TRBD1 (7 bases). Germline values: CDR1 SGHTA, CDR2 FQGNSA. Trimming left V 5 bases short and J 4 bases short, with 17 bases between. The CDR3 sequence is 15 residues long. DNA for the CDR3: TGTGCCAGCAGCCCCCTCAGGGGGGTCACAGAGACCCAGTACTTC. Amino acid sequence: CASSPLRGVTETQYF.

Only a few counts were recorded for this clonotype. This sequence joins TRBV11-2 and TRBJ2-7; unclear D gene. Germline lookup yields CDR1 SGHAT and CDR2 FQNNGV. The CDR3 consists of 13 residues. Trimming stripped 5 bases from V and 6 bases from J, with 14 bases between. In nucleotides, the CDR3 is TGTGCCAGCAGCCCTAGACGCGGCGGCGAGCAGTACTTC. It encodes CASSPRRGGEQYF. Together with reference TRBV11-2 and TRBJ2-7, the CDR3 gives the full variable domain: EAGVAQSPRYKIIEKRQSVAFWCNPISGHATLYWYQQILGQGPKLLIQFQNNGVVDDSQLPKDRFSAERLKGVDSTLKIQPAKLEDSAVYLCASSPRRGGEQYFGPGTRLTVT.

This clonotype has a count of ten or more. V and J are TRBV19 and TRBJ1-1; perhaps TRBD1 as D (5 bases). The CDR3 length is 15 residues. Per germline, CDR1 LNHDA and CDR2 SQIVND (reference sequence). V gave up 6 bases and J gave up 1 base, with 15 bases separating them. DNA of the CDR3: TGTGCCAGTAGCGCCTCAGGGTTGAGGAACACTGAAGCTTTCTTT. Its translation: CASSASGLRNTEAFF.

This clonotype was seen many times. CDR3 nucleotide sequence: TGTGCCAGCAGCGTACGGGACAGGGGTATAATCGGCTACACCTTC. Its protein product is CASSVRDRGIIGYTF. This chain uses TRBV9 with TRBJ1-2, with 10 bases matching TRBD1. V was pared by 1 base and J by 8 bases, with 8 bases of the junction left unmatched. CDR1 is SGDLS, CDR2 YYNGEE, per germline. The CDR3 runs to 15 residues.

This clonotype was counted ten times or more. This rearrangement joins TRBV18 to TRBJ2-5; D might be TRBD1 (5 bases). Trimming shortened V by 1 base and J by 5 bases, and 11 bases separated the two germline ends. The CDR3 covers 14 residues. In germline, CDR1 is KGHSH, CDR2 LQKENI. CDR3 region: CASSPLGRAETQYF. The CDR3 nucleotides read TGTGCCAGCTCACCACTGGGCAGGGCGGAGACCCAGTACTTC.

This clonotype has a count of ten or more. This rearrangement joins TRBV7-3 to TRBJ2-2; D is uncertain. V lost 1 base to trimming and J lost 1 base, with 4 bases between them. Germline V gene sequence: CDR1 SGHTA, CDR2 FQGTGA. This CDR3 has 14 amino acids. The CDR3 loop is CASSLMMNTGELFF. CDR3 in DNA: TGTGCCAGCAGCTTAATGATGAACACCGGGGAGCTGTTTTTT. Complete variable domain (other parts from reference TRBV7-3 and TRBJ2-2): GAGVSQTPSNKVTEKGKYVELRCDPISGHTALYWYRQSLGQGPEFLIYFQGTGAADDSGLPNDRFFAVRPEGSVSTLKIQRTERGDSAVYLCASSLMMNTGELFFGEGSRLTVL.

This clonotype was found many times. The gene calls are TRBV5-1 and TRBJ2-7; D possibly uses TRBD1 or TRBD2 (7 bases each). The CDR3 is made up of 16 amino acids. V lost 4 bases to trimming and J lost 3 bases, with 20 bases between them. Germline V gene lookup returns CDR1 SGHRS and CDR2 YFSETQ. The DNA for the CDR3 is TGCGCCAGCAGCACCAGGGAGGGGGCTTACGACTACGAGCAGTACTTC. Its translation: CASSTREGAYDYEQYF. Using reference TRBV5-1 and TRBJ2-7 for the parts outside the CDR3, the full variable domain is KAGVTQTPRYLIKTRGQQVTLSCSPISGHRSVSWYQQTPGQGLQFLFEYFSETQRNKGNFPGRFSGRQFSNSRSEMNVSTLELGDSALYLCASSTREGAYDYEQYFGPGTRLTVT.

This clonotype has just one count. The chain joins TRBV12-3 or TRBV12-4 to TRBJ2-7, with D perhaps TRBD1 or TRBD2 (5 bases each). CDR3 size: 14 residues. V was pared by 3 bases and J by 4 bases, with 13 bases between. The chain's CDR3 is CASSFGGWGYEQYF. CDR3 nucleotide sequence: TGTGCCAGCAGTTTTGGGGGATGGGGTTACGAGCAGTACTTC.